This record covers a single T cell receptor beta chain. As yet, its antigen is unknown. There are 13 residues in the CDR3. Germline assignment: CDR1 SQVTM and CDR2 ANQGSEA. These data are taken from a study of monozygotic twins with inflammatory bowel disease. Template switching was used to attach UMIs, which incorporated a 6-nucleotide sample barcode. Reanalyzing the 5' RACE reads, TCRdb keeps one entry per CDR3 protein, without DNA. The sample yields approximately 400,000 distinct CDR3 sequences, of which the top ten take up under 3%. A 2.5 ml blood sample was drawn per donor. Whole blood, unsorted for T cells, was the source of total RNA. Study-level results: Repertoire similarity did not separate concordant from discordant twins, possibly from limited power.

Sequencing was done on a sample of blood. This clonotype was sampled from a human donor with ulcerative colitis or Crohn's disease, or a healthy co-twin of an affected twin (not recorded which). This rearrangement joins TRBV29-1 to TRBJ1-2; TCRdb designates TRBD1, a call that cannot be tested without DNA. CDR3 in amino acids: CSVEVGQNYGYTF.